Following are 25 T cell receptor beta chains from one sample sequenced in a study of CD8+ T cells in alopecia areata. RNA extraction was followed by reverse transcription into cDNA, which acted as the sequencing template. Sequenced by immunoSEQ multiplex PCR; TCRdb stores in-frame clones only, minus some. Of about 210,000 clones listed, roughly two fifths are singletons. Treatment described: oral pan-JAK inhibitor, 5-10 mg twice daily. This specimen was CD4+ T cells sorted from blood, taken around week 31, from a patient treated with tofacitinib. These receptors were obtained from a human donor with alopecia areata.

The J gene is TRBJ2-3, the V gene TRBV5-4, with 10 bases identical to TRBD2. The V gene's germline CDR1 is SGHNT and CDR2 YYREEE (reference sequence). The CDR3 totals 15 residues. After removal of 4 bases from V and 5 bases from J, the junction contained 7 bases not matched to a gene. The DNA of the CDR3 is TGTGCCAGCAGCGAGCGGGGGGGCCTCGGAGATACGCAGTATTTT. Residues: CASSERGGLGDTQYF.

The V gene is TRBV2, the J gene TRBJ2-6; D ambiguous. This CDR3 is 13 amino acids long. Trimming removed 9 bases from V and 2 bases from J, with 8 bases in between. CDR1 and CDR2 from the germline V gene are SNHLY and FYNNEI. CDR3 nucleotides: TGTGCCAGTCCTTCTCCTGGGGCCAACGTCCTGACTTTC. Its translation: CASPSPGANVLTF.

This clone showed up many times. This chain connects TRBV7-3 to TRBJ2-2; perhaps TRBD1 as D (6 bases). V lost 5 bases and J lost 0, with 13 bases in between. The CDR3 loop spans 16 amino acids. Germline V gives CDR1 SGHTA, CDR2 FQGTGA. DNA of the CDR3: TGTGCCAGCAGCGCCATTAGGGGGTCGAACACCGGGGAGCTGTTTTTT. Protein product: CASSAIRGSNTGELFF.

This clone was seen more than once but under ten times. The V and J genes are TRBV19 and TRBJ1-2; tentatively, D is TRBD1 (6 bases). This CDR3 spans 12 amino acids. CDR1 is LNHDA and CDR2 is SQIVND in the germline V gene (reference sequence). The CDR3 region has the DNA TGTGCGATTTACAGGGTTAACTATGGCTACACCTTC. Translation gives CAIYRVNYGYTF.

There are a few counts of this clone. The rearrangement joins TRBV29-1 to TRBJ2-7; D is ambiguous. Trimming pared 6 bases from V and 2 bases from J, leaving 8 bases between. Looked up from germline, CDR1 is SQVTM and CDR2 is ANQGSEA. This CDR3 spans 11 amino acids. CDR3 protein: CSVLGPYEQYF. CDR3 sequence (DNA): TGCAGCGTCCTAGGACCCTACGAGCAGTACTTC.

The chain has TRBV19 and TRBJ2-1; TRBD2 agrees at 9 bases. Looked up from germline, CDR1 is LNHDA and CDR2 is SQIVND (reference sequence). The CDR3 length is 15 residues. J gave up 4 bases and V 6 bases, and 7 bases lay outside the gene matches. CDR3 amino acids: CASRRRGGNYNEQFF. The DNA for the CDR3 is TGTGCCAGTAGGCGGCGGGGGGGAAATTACAATGAGCAGTTCTTC.

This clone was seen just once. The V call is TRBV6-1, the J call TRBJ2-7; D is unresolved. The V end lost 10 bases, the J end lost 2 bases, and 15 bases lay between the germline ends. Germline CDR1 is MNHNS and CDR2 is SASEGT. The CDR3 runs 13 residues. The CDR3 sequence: CATSRAAAYEQYF. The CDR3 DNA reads TGTGCCACCTCCCGGGCCGCCGCCTACGAGCAGTACTTC.

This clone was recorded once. CDR3 region: CASSLRFSSPLHF. CDR3 nucleotides: TGTGCCAGCAGCCTCCGTTTTTCTTCACCCCTCCACTTT. J is TRBJ1-6 and V is TRBV27; D gene uncertain. CDR3 length equals 13 residues. Between the trimmed V and J ends, which lost 6 bases and 9 bases, there was a span of 12 bases. CDR1 and CDR2 (germline): MNHEY, SMNVEV (reference sequence).

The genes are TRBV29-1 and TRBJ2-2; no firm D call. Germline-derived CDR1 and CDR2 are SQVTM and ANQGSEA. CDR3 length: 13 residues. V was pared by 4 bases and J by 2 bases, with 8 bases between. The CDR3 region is CSVGQLNTGELFF. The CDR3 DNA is TGCAGCGTTGGGCAGCTAAACACCGGGGAGCTGTTTTTT.

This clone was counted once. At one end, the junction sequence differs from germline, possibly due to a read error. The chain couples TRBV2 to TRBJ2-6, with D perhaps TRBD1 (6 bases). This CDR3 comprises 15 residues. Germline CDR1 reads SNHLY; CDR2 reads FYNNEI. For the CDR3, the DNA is TGTGCCAGCAGGGAAGGGGGAGCTGGGGCCAACGTCCTGACTTTC. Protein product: CASREGGAGANVLTF.

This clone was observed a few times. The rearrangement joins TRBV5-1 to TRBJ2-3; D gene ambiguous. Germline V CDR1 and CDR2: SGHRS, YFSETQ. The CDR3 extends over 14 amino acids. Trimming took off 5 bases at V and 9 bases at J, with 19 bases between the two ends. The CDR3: CASRWTESLDTQYF. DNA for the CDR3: TGCGCCAGCAGATGGACGGAGTCACTCGACACGCAGTATTTT.

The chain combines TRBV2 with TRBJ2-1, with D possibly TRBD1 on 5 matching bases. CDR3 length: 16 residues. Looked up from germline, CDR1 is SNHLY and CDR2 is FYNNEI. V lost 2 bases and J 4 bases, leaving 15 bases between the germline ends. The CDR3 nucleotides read TGTGCCAGCAGTGAAAAGGGGCGGCATACATACAATGAGCAGTTCTTC. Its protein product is CASSEKGRHTYNEQFF.

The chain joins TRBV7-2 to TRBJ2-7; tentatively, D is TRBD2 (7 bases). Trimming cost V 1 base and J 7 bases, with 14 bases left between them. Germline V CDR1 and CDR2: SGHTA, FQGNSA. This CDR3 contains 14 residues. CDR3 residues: CASSLDRGAKEQYF. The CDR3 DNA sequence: TGTGCCAGCAGCTTAGATCGGGGGGCGAAGGAGCAGTACTTC. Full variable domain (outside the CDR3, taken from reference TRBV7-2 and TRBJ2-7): GAGVSQSPSNKVTEKGKDVELRCDPISGHTALYWYRQSLGQGLEFLIYFQGNSAPDKSGLPSDRFSAERTGGSVSTLTIQRTQQEDSAVYLCASSLDRGAKEQYFGPGTRLTVT.

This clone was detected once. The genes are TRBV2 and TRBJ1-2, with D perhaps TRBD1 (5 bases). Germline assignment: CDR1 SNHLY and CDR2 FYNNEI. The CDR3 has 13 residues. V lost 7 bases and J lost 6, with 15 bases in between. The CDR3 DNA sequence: TGTGCCAGCAAGCTTAGGACATACCATGGCTACACCTTC. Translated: CASKLRTYHGYTF. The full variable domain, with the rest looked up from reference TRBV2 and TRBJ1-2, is EPEVTQTPSHQVTQMGQEVILRCVPISNHLYFYWYRQILGQKVEFLVSFYNNEISEKSEIFDDQFSVERPDGSNFTLKIRSTKLEDSAMYFCASKLRTYHGYTFGSGTRLTVV.

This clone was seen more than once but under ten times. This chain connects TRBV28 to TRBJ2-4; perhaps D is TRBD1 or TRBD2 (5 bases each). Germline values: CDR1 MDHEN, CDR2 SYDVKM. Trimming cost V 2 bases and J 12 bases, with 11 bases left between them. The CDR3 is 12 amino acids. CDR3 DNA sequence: TGTGCCAGCAGTTTAGGTCGGGACCATCAGTACTTC. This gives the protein CASSLGRDHQYF.

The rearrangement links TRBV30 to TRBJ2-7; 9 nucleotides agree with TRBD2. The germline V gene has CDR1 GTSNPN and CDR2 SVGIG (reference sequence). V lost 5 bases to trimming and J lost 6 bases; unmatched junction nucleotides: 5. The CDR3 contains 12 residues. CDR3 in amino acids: CAWSTSGLEQYF. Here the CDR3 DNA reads TGTGCCTGGTCGACTAGCGGACTCGAGCAGTACTTC.

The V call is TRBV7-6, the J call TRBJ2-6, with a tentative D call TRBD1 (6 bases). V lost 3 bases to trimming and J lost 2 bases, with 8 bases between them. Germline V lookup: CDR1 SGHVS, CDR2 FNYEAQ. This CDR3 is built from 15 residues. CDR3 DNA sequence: TGTGCCAGCAGCTTGGGGGCCGCTGGGGCCAACGTCCTGACTTTC. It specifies CASSLGAAGANVLTF.

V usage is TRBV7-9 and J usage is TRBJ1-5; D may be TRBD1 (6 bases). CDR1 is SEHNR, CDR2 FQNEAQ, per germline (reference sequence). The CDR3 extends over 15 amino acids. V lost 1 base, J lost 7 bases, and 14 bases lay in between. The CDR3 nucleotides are TGTGCCAGCAGCTTAGAAACCAGGGGAGGGCAGCCCCAGCATTTT. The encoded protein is CASSLETRGGQPQHF.

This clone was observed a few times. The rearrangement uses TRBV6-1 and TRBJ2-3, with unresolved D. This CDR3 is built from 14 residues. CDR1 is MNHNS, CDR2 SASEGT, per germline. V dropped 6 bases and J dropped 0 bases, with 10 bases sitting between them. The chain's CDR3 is CASSPLASTDTQYF. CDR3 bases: TGTGCCAGCAGCCCCCTCGCTAGCACAGATACGCAGTATTTT.

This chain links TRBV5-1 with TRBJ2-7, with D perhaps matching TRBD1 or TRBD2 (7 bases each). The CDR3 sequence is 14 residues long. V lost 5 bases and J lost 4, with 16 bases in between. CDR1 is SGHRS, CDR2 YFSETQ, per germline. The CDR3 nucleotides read TGCGCCAGCAGTCCGGGACAGCGGGGATACGAGCAGTACTTC. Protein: CASSPGQRGYEQYF. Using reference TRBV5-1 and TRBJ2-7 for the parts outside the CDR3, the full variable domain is KAGVTQTPRYLIKTRGQQVTLSCSPISGHRSVSWYQQTPGQGLQFLFEYFSETQRNKGNFPGRFSGRQFSNSRSEMNVSTLELGDSALYLCASSPGQRGYEQYFGPGTRLTVT.

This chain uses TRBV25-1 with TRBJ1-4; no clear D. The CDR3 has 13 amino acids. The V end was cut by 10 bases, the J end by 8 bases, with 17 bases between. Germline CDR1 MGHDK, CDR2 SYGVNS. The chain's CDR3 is CANPGLPPEKLFF. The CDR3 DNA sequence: TGTGCCAACCCGGGCCTCCCCCCAGAAAAACTGTTTTTT. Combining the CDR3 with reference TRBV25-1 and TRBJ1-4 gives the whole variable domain EADIYQTPRYLVIGTGKKITLECSQTMGHDKMYWYQQDPGMELHLIHYSYGVNSTEKGDLSSESTVSRIRTEHFPLTLESARPSHTSQYLCANPGLPPEKLFFGSGTQLSVL.

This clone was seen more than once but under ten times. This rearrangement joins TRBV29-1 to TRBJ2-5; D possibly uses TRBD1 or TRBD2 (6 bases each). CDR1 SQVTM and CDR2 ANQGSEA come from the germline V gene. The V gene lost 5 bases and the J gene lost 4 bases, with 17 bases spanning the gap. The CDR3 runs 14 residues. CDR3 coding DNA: TGCAGCGTTAGTACGGGGGCTCGGAGAGAGACCCAGTACTTC. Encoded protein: CSVSTGARRETQYF. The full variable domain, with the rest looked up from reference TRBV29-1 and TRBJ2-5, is SAVISQKPSRDICQRGTSLTIQCQVDSQVTMMFWYRQQPGQSLTLIATANQGSEATYESGFVIDKFPISRPNLTFSTLTVSNMSPEDSSIYLCSVSTGARRETQYFGPGTRLLVL.

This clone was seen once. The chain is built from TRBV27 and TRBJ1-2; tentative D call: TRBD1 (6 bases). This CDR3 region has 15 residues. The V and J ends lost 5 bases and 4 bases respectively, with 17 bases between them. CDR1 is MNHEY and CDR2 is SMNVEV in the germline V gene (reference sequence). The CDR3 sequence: CASSGGPGQLYGYTF. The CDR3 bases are TGTGCCAGCAGTGGAGGCCCCGGACAGCTCTATGGCTACACCTTC.

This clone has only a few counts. The CDR3 loop reads CASSVGRGIDEQFF. The CDR3 nucleotides are TGTGCCAGTAGTGTGGGCAGGGGAATCGATGAGCAGTTCTTC. The chain employs TRBV19 and TRBJ2-1, with D perhaps TRBD1 (6 bases). Germline V gene lookup returns CDR1 LNHDA and CDR2 SQIVND (reference sequence). The length of the CDR3 is 14 residues. V dropped 5 bases and J dropped 8 bases, with 16 bases sitting between them.

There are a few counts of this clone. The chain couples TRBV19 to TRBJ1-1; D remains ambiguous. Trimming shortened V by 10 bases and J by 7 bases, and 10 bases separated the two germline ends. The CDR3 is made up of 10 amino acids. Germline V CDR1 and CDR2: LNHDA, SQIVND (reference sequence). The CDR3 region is CATRRGEAFF. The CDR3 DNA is TGTGCCACACGGCGCGGTGAAGCTTTCTTT.